These 11 T cell receptor beta chains share one sample of origin, sequenced in a study of blood T cell repertoires in COVID-19. Clones were read by immunoSEQ multiplex PCR, and TCRdb kept only the in-frame ones, dropping some. Among 200,000 to 300,000 clones listed, around 85% were seen once. The sample comprised peripheral blood. The source is a woman of 80 years or more with acute or convalescent COVID-19.

V usage is TRBV19 and J usage is TRBJ2-2; the match to TRBD2 covers 11 bases. Trimming cost V 9 bases and J 5 bases; bases outside gene matches: 17. In germline, CDR1 is LNHDA, CDR2 SQIVND (reference sequence). This CDR3 region has 18 residues. CDR3 DNA sequence: TGTGCCAGCTCTCGATGGCTAGCGGGAGGAACGGGGACCGGGGAGCTGTTTTTT. Translation: CASSRWLAGGTGTGELFF.

CDR3 amino acids: CASSLGGLAGGETQYF. The CDR3 DNA is TGTGCCAGCAGCTTAGGCGGACTAGCGGGAGGTGAGACCCAGTACTTC. The chain combines TRBV11-3 with TRBJ2-5; TRBD2 matches at 14 bases. The length of the CDR3 is 16 residues. Looked up from germline, CDR1 is SGHNT and CDR2 is YENEEA. V gave up 1 base and J gave up 5 bases; unmatched junction bases: 3.

This clone was counted between two and nine times. This rearrangement joins TRBV7-8 to TRBJ1-4, with D maybe TRBD1 (6 bases). The CDR3 covers 14 residues. The ends were cut back, 1 base at V and 7 bases at J, with 10 bases in the middle. Germline CDR1 reads SGHVS; CDR2 reads FQNEAQ. CDR3 protein: CASSLVRTAEKLFF. The CDR3 DNA sequence: TGTGCCAGCAGCTTAGTCCGGACAGCTGAAAAACTGTTTTTT.

As for this clone: Other nucleotide sequences in the sample specify the same CDR3. The chain has TRBV7-2 and TRBJ1-1; D not certain. Trimming removed 2 bases at V and 1 base at J, with 5 bases between. The V gene's germline CDR1 is SGHTA and CDR2 FQGNSA. This CDR3 region has 13 residues. CDR3 loop: CASSLTENTEAFF. The CDR3 coding sequence is TGTGCCAGCAGCTTAACAGAGAACACTGAAGCTTTCTTT.

The DNA for the CDR3 is TGTGCCAGCAGCCAAAACCCCGGTTTCCAAAACATTCAGTACTTC. Its translation is CASSQNPGFQNIQYF. This chain joins TRBV14 and TRBJ2-4; no reliable D call. The CDR3 has 15 residues. Germline-derived CDR1 and CDR2 are SGHDN and FVKESK. V gave up 2 bases and J gave up 5 bases, with 13 bases separating them. Filled out from reference TRBV14 and TRBJ2-4, the complete variable domain reads EAGVTQFPSHSVIEKGQTVTLRCDPISGHDNLYWYRRVMGKEIKFLLHFVKESKQDESGMPNNRFLAERTGGTYSTLKVQPAELEDSGVYFCASSQNPGFQNIQYFGAGTRLSVL.

Remarks on this clone: In the same sample, other DNA sequences code for this CDR3. The chain links TRBV2 to TRBJ1-1; 8 positions match TRBD1. Germline V gives CDR1 SNHLY, CDR2 FYNNEI. V lost 4 bases, J lost 1 base, and 2 bases stayed unmatched. The CDR3 is 14 amino acids. CDR3 region: CASSGGQGNTEAFF. DNA for the CDR3: TGTGCCAGCAGTGGTGGACAGGGGAACACTGAAGCTTTCTTT.

This chain joins TRBV5-8 and TRBJ2-3, with 7 bases fitting TRBD2. The CDR3 contains 15 residues. Germline V gene data show CDR1 as SGHTS and CDR2 as YDEGEE. The J segment lost 3 bases and the V segment lost 7 bases, leaving 11 bases of the junction unmatched. DNA of the CDR3: TGTGCCAGCTTCGGGAGGAGGGCAGCGACAGATACGCAGTATTTT. This gives the protein CASFGRRAATDTQYF.

This chain connects TRBV13 to TRBJ1-1; a possible D gene is TRBD1 (5 bases). Germline assignment: CDR1 PRHDT and CDR2 FYEKMQ (reference sequence). The CDR3 is made up of 14 amino acids. Trimming left V 7 bases short and J 1 base short, with 13 bases between. This CDR3 reads CASIPRGGNTEAFF. The CDR3 coding sequence is TGTGCCAGCATCCCTCGGGGGGGGAACACTGAAGCTTTCTTT.

The chain links TRBV9 to TRBJ2-2; TRBD1 matches at 10 bases. J was trimmed by 2 bases and V by 2 bases; bases with no gene match: 3. The CDR3 has 16 amino acids. CDR1 is SGDLS, CDR2 YYNGEE, per germline. This CDR3 is CASSVGTGDNTGELFF. CDR3 sequence (DNA): TGTGCCAGCAGCGTCGGGACAGGGGACAACACCGGGGAGCTGTTTTTT.

The rearrangement uses TRBV3-1 (or the pseudogene TRBV3-2) and TRBJ2-7, with 13 bases that match TRBD2. Germline values: CDR1 LGHDT, CDR2 YNNKEL (reference sequence). V gave up 4 bases and J gave up 4 bases; unmatched junction bases: 4. This CDR3 is 15 amino acids long. CDR3 residues: CASSPTSGGSYEQYF. DNA for the CDR3: TGTGCCAGCAGCCCGACTAGCGGGGGGAGTTACGAGCAGTACTTC.

The rearrangement links TRBV9 to TRBJ2-3; 13 bases line up with TRBD2. This CDR3 comprises 16 residues. Germline V CDR1 and CDR2: SGDLS, YYNGEE. J gave up 4 bases and V 0 bases, and 2 bases lay outside the gene matches. The CDR3 DNA follows: TGTGCCAGCAGCGTAGGGACTAGCGGGGGAGCAGATACGCAGTATTTT. Protein: CASSVGTSGGADTQYF.